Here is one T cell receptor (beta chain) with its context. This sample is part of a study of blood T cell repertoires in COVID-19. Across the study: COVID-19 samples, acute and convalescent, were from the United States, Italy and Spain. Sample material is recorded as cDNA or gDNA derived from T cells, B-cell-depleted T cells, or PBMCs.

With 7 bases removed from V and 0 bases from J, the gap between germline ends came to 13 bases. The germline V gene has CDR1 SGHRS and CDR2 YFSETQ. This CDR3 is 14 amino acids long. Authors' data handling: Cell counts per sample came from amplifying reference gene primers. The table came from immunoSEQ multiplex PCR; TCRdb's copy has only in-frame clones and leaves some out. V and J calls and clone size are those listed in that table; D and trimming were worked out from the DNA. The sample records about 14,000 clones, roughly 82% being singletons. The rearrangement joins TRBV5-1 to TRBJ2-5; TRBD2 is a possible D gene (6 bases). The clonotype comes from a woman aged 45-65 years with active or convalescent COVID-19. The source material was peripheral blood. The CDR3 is CASHSGGHQETQYF. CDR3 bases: TGCGCCAGCCATTCTGGAGGGCACCAAGAGACCCAGTACTTC.